This T cell receptor (beta chain) was captured by sequencing in a study of T cells in Graves' hyperthyroidism and ophthalmopathy. Overall study findings and caveats: Clonotypes that were expanded in thyroid above 0.001 mostly appeared in blood too. The model's output predicted ophthalmopathy at a median of 6.5 months prior to onset.

The diagnoses drew upon clinical symptoms, serum thyroxine and TRAb, thyroid ultrasound and orbital computed tomography. Researchers amplified the TCR beta CDR3 regions from RNA transcripts. During a first-round RT-PCR of the TCR CDR3, the HTBI primer set was used. TCRdb re-called the multiplex PCR reads with MiXCR, one entry per CDR3 protein. The data contain more than 150,000 distinct CDR3 sequences, 15% to 20% of them singletons. The CDR3 runs to 13 residues. Deletions cut 5 bases from V and 4 bases from J, with 11 bases between. The germline V gene encodes CDR1 MDHEN and CDR2 SYDVKM. This clonotype is medium-sized. Its antigen remains unknown.

The sample consisted of blood. The clonotype originates from a woman in her 50s with Graves' hyperthyroidism. This chain links TRBV28 with TRBJ1-2; no definite D call. The chain's CDR3 is CASSIDRLYGYTF. The CDR3 DNA is TGTGCCAGCAGTATTGACCGGCTCTATGGCTACACCTTC.